A single sample is the source of the 2 T cell receptor beta chains below, sequenced in a study of blood T cell repertoires in COVID-19. Here immunoSEQ multiplex PCR was the method, and the copy in TCRdb shows in-frame clones only, minus some. The data show hundreds of thousands of clones, more than 80% seen once. Source material: peripheral blood. The source of these receptors is a man between 35 and 55 years old with acute or convalescent COVID-19.

The chain combines TRBV9 with TRBJ2-3, with D possibly TRBD2 on 5 matching bases. The CDR3 contains 15 residues. V was cut by 4 bases and J by 2 bases, with 14 bases left in between. In germline, CDR1 is SGDLS, CDR2 YYNGEE. CDR3 sequence reads: CASSPLGDFTDTQYF. The CDR3 nucleotides read TGTGCCAGCAGCCCTCTGGGAGATTTCACAGATACGCAGTATTTT.

This clone was observed once. V usage is TRBV27 and J usage is TRBJ2-4; D may be TRBD1 (6 bases). Germline CDR1 reads MNHEY; CDR2 reads SMNVEV (reference sequence). V was shortened by 0 bases and J by 1 base, with 10 bases between the two germline ends. The CDR3 has 16 amino acids. For the CDR3, the DNA is TGTGCCAGCAGTTTATCCGTCAGGGGTGCCAAAAACATTCAGTACTTC. Translating gives CASSLSVRGAKNIQYF.